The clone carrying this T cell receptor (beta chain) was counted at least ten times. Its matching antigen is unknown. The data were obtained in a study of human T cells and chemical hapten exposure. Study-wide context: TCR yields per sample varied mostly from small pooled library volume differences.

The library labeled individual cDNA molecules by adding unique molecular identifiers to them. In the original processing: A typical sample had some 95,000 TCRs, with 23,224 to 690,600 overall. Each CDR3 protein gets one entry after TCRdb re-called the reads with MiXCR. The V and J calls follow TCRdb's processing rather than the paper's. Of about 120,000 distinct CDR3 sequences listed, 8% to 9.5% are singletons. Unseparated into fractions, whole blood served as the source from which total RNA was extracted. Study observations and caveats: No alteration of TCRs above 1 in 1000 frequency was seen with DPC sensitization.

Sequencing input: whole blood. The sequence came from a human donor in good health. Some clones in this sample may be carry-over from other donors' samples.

CDR3 bases: TGTGCCAGCAGGCGAAGTGAGATCACTGAAGCTTTCTTT. Protein product: CASRRSEITEAFF. V is TRBV12-3 or TRBV12-4 and J is TRBJ1-1; D remains unclear. Trimming removed 6 bases at V and 4 bases at J, with 12 bases between. CDR3 length: 13 residues.